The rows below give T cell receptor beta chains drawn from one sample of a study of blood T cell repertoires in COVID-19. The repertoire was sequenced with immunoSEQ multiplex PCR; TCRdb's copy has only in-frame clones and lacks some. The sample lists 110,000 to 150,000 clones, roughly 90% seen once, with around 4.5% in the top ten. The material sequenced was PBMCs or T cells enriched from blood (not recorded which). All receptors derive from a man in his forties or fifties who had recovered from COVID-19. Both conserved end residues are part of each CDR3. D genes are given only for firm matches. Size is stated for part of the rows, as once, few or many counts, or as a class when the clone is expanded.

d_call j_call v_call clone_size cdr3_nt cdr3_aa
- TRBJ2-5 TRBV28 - TGTGCCAGCAGTTTAGGGACTTTCACACAAGAGACCCAGTACTTC CASSLGTFTQETQYF
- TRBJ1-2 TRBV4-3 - TGCGCCAGCAGCCAAGGTTACCAGGTCAACTATGGCTACACCTTC CASSQGYQVNYGYTF
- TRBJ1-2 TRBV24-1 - TGTGCCACCAGTGTGGGGGCCTACTATGGCTACACCTTC CATSVGAYYGYTF
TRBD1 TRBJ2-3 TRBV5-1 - TGCGCCAGCAGCTCGCCACCGGGACAGGGTTTCACAGATACGCAGTATTTT CASSSPPGQGFTDTQYF
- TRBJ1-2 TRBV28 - TGTGCCAGCAGTCCAAACGGGGGAAGCTACACCTTC CASSPNGGSYTF
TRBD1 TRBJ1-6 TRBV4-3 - TGCGCCAGCAGCCGGACAGGGCAATATAATTCACCCCTCCACTTT CASSRTGQYNSPLHF
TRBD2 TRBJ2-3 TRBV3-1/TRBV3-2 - TGTGCCAGCAGCCACCCCCTAGCGGGAGGGAGCACAGATACGCAGTATTTT CASSHPLAGGSTDTQYF
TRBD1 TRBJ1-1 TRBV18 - TGTGCCAGCTCACACTGGGACAGGGCTTCAGAAGCTTTCTTT CASSHWDRASEAFF
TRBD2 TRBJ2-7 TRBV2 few TGTGCCAGCTTAGGGAGCGGGGGGTACGAGCAGTACTTC CASLGSGGYEQYF
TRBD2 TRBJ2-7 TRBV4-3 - TGCGCCAGCAGCCTGGCTAGCGGCTCCTACGAGCAGTACTTC CASSLASGSYEQYF
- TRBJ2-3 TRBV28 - TGTGCCAGCAGTTTCCAGGGATTTACTAGCACAGATACGCAGTATTTT CASSFQGFTSTDTQYF
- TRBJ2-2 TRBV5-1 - TGCGCCAGCAGCTCCGGGACACCCCTTACCGGGGAGCTGTTTTTT CASSSGTPLTGELFF
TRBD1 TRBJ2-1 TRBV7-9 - TGTGCCAGCAGCTCCTGGACAGGGCCCCACAATGAGCAGTTCTTC CASSSWTGPHNEQFF
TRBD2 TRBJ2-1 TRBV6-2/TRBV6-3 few TGTGCCAGCAGTCCGTCTTCCGGGGTGATGGGACTAGCGGGAAACGATGAGCAGTTCTTC CASSPSSGVMGLAGNDEQFF
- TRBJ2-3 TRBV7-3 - TGTGCCAGCAGCTTAATGAGTAATACAGATACGCAGTATTTT CASSLMSNTDTQYF
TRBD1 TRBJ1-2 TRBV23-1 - TGCGCCAGCAGTCAATTGCCAGGGGGCGTATATGGCTACACCTTC CASSQLPGGVYGYTF
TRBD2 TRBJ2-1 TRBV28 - TGTGCCAGCAGCCACTCGGGGACTAGCGGCCTCAATGAGCAGTTCTTC CASSHSGTSGLNEQFF
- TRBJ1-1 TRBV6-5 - TGTGCCAGCAGTTACGTTGGGAGCACTGAAGCTTTCTTT CASSYVGSTEAFF
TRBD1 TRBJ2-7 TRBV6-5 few TGTGCCAGCAGGGACAGGGTAGGCGAGCAGTACTTC CASRDRVGEQYF
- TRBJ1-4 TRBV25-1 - TGTGCCAGCAGTAAATCAGGGGATGAAAAACTGTTTTTT CASSKSGDEKLFF
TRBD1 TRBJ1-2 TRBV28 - TGTGCCAGCACCATCCCCGATAAAGGGACAGGGTATCGTGGCTACACCTTC CASTIPDKGTGYRGYTF